Included here is one T cell receptor (beta chain) sequence, with context. Its target is unknown. Donation came from healthy Caucasian individuals in Russia who were aged roughly 6 to 95. Germline CDR1 reads LGHNA; CDR2 reads YNFKEQ. CDR3 length equals 14 residues. The ends were cut back, 5 bases at V and 5 bases at J, with 13 bases in the middle. These data are taken from a study of blood T cells in healthy people across ages. Whole-study results and caveats: Older age went with lower TCR beta diversity per million T cells, in a roughly linear way. Diversity estimated from one million T cells was considered an underestimate.

Using a J-beta primer mix together with a sample-barcoded 5' primer, a second PCR was run for roughly 6 to 12 cycles. Sequencing recovered at least 2.5 million CDR3-containing paired-end reads from each sample. Each CDR3 protein is one row after TCRdb ran MiXCR on the 5' RACE reads. The table includes about 810,000 distinct CDR3 sequences, roughly 35% detected once. Sequenced sample: blood. The TCR was taken from a man aged 18 to 35 in good health. V gene TRBV4-2 combines with J gene TRBJ2-1; D is perhaps TRBD1 or TRBD2 (5 bases each). CDR3 loop: CASSGAGTNNEQFF. The CDR3 nucleotides are TGTGCCAGCAGCGGAGCTGGGACCAACAATGAGCAGTTCTTC.